The 8 T cell receptor beta chains below were found in one sample sequenced in a study of blood T cell repertoires in COVID-19. TCRdb keeps only in-frame clones here, not all; method: immunoSEQ multiplex PCR. The sample records some 180,000 clones, roughly 85% being singletons. The sequencing sample was made of peripheral blood. The receptors derive from a woman in her fifties or sixties with acute or convalescent COVID-19.

This rearrangement joins TRBV27 to TRBJ2-3; TRBD2 matches 7 bases. Per the germline V gene, CDR1 is MNHEY and CDR2 is SMNVEV (reference sequence). Unmatched junction bases numbered 11, after V lost 6 bases and J lost 5 bases. The CDR3 loop spans 15 amino acids. The CDR3 region is CASSPGLVGGDTQYF. CDR3 nucleotides: TGTGCCAGCAGCCCCGGACTAGTGGGGGGAGATACGCAGTATTTT.

The chain uses TRBV27 and TRBJ2-1; TRBD1 matches 8 bases. This CDR3 has 13 residues. The V segment lost 7 bases and the J segment 5 bases; nucleotides outside the gene matches: 4. Germline CDR1 reads MNHEY; CDR2 reads SMNVEV (reference sequence). CDR3 DNA: TGTGCCAGCAATCGACAGGGGAACAATGAGCAGTTCTTC. Its protein product is CASNRQGNNEQFF.

This clone was picked up a small number of times. Other DNA sequences from this sample encode an identical CDR3 as well. J is TRBJ1-5 and V is TRBV28; D is undetermined. Trimming stripped 6 bases from V and 2 bases from J, with 2 bases between. This CDR3 spans 11 amino acids. The germline V gene has CDR1 MDHEN and CDR2 SYDVKM. CDR3 residues: CASSGNQPQHF. The CDR3 DNA reads as TGTGCCAGCAGCGGCAATCAGCCCCAGCATTTT.

The CDR3 DNA is TGTGCCTGGAGTCCACAGTGGGACTATGGCTACACCTTC. Amino acid sequence: CAWSPQWDYGYTF. The chain joins TRBV30 to TRBJ1-2; D gene unclear. Trimming pared 2 bases from V and 3 bases from J, leaving 10 bases between. The CDR3 has 13 amino acids. CDR1 and CDR2 from the germline V gene are GTSNPN and SVGIG (reference sequence).

This clone was detected once. The V and J genes are TRBV7-9 and TRBJ2-3; TRBD2 is a possible D gene (5 bases). There are 15 residues in the CDR3. CDR1 and CDR2 (germline): SEHNR, FQNEAQ (reference sequence). Trimming removed 7 bases at V and 5 bases at J, with 19 bases between. DNA of the CDR3: TGTGCCAGCACCCCTTGGAGGTCCGCCGGAGATACGCAGTATTTT. Translation: CASTPWRSAGDTQYF.

The CDR3 nucleotides are TGTGCCAGCAGTCCTCAGGGATCTGGGGCCAACGTCCTGACTTTC. Encoded protein: CASSPQGSGANVLTF. The V gene is TRBV28, the J gene TRBJ2-6; D may be TRBD1 (5 bases). Germline CDR1 reads MDHEN; CDR2 reads SYDVKM. V was shortened by 5 bases and J by 1 base, with 9 bases between the two germline ends. This CDR3 contains 15 residues.

The J gene is TRBJ1-2, the V gene TRBV19, with 9 bases identical to TRBD1. V lost 7 bases, J lost 7 bases, and 10 bases stayed unmatched. The CDR3 covers 14 residues. Per the germline V gene, CDR1 is LNHDA and CDR2 is SQIVND (reference sequence). The CDR3 DNA reads as TGTGCCAGTACCAGAGGACAGGGGCCGGTTGGCTACACCTTC. It translates to CASTRGQGPVGYTF.

The CDR3 loop reads CASRLQGNYGYTF. CDR3 DNA: TGTGCCAGCAGATTACAGGGGAACTATGGCTACACCTTC. This chain joins TRBV2 and TRBJ1-2; 7 nucleotides line up with TRBD1. The CDR3 is 13 amino acids. J gave up 2 bases and V 6 bases, and 3 bases lay outside the gene matches. In germline, CDR1 is SNHLY, CDR2 FYNNEI.